What follows are 5 T cell receptor beta chains derived from one specimen sequenced in a study of human T cells and chemical hapten exposure. Sample time point: healthy volunteer bleed at 2 weeks. Extraction of total RNA was performed on unfractionated whole blood. MiXCR was run by TCRdb on the RACE reads, yielding one entry per CDR3 protein. The data hold roughly 130,000 distinct CDR3 sequences, with about 8.2% observed a single time. What was sequenced was whole blood. These receptors all come from a male donor in good health. Some clones in this sample may be carry-over from other donors' samples.

This rearrangement joins TRBV5-1 to TRBJ1-5, with D possibly being TRBD1 (5 bases). Germline V gives CDR1 SGHRS, CDR2 YFSETQ. V was trimmed by 4 bases and J by 4 bases, leaving 12 bases between them. The CDR3 loop spans 14 amino acids. The CDR3 DNA follows: TGCGCCAGCAGCCCGTGGGGCCCTAATCAGCCCCAGCATTTT. Amino acids: CASSPWGPNQPQHF.

This clonotype was picked up a small number of times. In DNA form, the CDR3 reads TGTGCCAGCAGCTCCCCACGTAGCGGGACGGACGGTATAAAGTACTTC. Its translation is CASSSPRSGTDGIKYF. This chain links TRBV7-9 with TRBJ2-7; 8 positions match TRBD2. CDR1 is SEHNR and CDR2 is FQNEAQ in the germline V gene (reference sequence). Germline trimming cut 4 bases from V and 11 bases from J; bases unmatched to any gene: 19. The CDR3 length is 16 residues.

In this sample, this clonotype turned up a few times. The chain combines TRBV7-2 with TRBJ2-4; 7 nucleotides match TRBD1. Germline V gene sequence: CDR1 SGHTA, CDR2 FQGNSA. The CDR3 is 14 residues long. The V and J ends lost 3 bases and 7 bases, in that order; junction bases with no gene match: 6. The CDR3 DNA reads as TGTGCCAGCAGCTTTATGGGACAGCCGAACATTCAGTACTTC. Its protein is CASSFMGQPNIQYF. The whole variable domain, remainder taken from reference TRBV7-2 and TRBJ2-4, is GAGVSQSPSNKVTEKGKDVELRCDPISGHTALYWYRQSLGQGLEFLIYFQGNSAPDKSGLPSDRFSAERTGGSVSTLTIQRTQQEDSAVYLCASSFMGQPNIQYFGAGTRLSVL.

This clonotype was recorded a few times. The chain couples TRBV7-8 to TRBJ2-1; TRBD2 is a possible D gene (5 bases). Per germline, CDR1 SGHVS and CDR2 FQNEAQ. Trimming took 5 bases from V and 6 from J, leaving 11 bases between them. The CDR3 loop spans 13 amino acids. The CDR3 sequence: CASSTDLPNEQFF. The CDR3 coding sequence is TGTGCCAGCAGCACGGACTTACCCAATGAGCAGTTCTTC.

The CDR3 DNA reads TGTGCCAGCAGTTACCCGGACAGGGCTGGGGCCAACGTCCTGACTTTC. The encoded protein is CASSYPDRAGANVLTF. The chain recombines TRBV6-6 with TRBJ2-6, with 8 bases that match TRBD1. The CDR3 covers 16 residues. The germline CDR1 and CDR2 sequences are MNHNY and SVGAGI (reference sequence). Losses at the gene ends were 2 bases for V and 2 bases for J; bases not matched to a gene: 2.